This T cell receptor beta chain was identified during a study of neurological immune-mediated disorders. Overall study: Multiple sclerosis patients numbering 34 comprised some 31 relapsing-remitting and 3 secondary progressive patients. Study results and caveats: Phylogenetic grouping assigned the repertoires of 18 of 34 multiple sclerosis patients to a single related-CDR3 cluster, representing a possible signature.

This clonotype was observed many times. The target antigen is unknown. The authors made cDNA by 5'RACE with 10-nucleotide random UMIs. TCRdb processed the 5' RACE reads anew with MiXCR; each CDR3 protein has one entry. The sample yields under 80,000 distinct CDR3 sequences, around 4.8% seen once. Trimming stripped 1 base from V and 5 bases from J, with 8 bases between. In germline, CDR1 is DFQATT, CDR2 SNEGSKA (reference sequence). This CDR3 has 13 amino acids. This chain joins TRBV20-1 and TRBJ1-4; D not certain. The sample taken for sequencing was PBMCs. The clonotype originates from a woman in her fifties or sixties with multiple sclerosis. CDR3 amino acids: CSARVDANEKLFF. Written as DNA, the CDR3 is TGCAGTGCTAGAGTGGATGCGAATGAAAAACTGTTTTTT.